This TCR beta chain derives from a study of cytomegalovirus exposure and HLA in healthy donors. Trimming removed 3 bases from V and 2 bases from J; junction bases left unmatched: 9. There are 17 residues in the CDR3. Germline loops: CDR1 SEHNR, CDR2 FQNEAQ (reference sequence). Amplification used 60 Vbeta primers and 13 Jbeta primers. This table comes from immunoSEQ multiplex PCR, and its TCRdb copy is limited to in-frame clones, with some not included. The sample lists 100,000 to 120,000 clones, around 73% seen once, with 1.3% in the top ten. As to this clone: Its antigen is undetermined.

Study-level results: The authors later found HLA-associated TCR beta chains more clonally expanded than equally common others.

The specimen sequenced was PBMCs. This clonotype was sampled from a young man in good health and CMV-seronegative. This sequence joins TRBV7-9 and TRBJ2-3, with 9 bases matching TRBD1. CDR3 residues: CASSLSRTGDYTDTQYF. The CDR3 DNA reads TGTGCCAGCAGCTTGAGTAGGACAGGGGATTACACAGATACGCAGTATTTT.